Here is one TCR beta chain with its context. Its antigen remains undetermined. Qualities for individual bases were not recorded, and no much larger clone is one base off. The same CDR3 can be traced to other DNA sequences in this sample. In the germline V gene, CDR1 corresponds to SGHRS and CDR2 to YFSETQ. The CDR3 goes from the cysteine to the phenylalanine over 15 residues. The read is trimmed to its CDR3 DNA, 45 bases read in frame from base 1. Germline trimming: 0 bases from V, 2 bases from J; junction bases outside gene matches: 2. The record originates from a study of blood T cell repertoires in COVID-19 (dated by TCRdb to the early 2020s). As for the study more broadly: Samples from collaborators originated in the United States, Italy and Spain and spanned both the acute and convalescent phases of COVID-19. The material from the prospective study consisted of cDNA or gDNA derived from T cells, B-cell-depleted T cells, or PBMCs. The dataset comprised deeply sampled blood TCRbeta repertoires from subjects exposed to, actively infected with, or recovered from COVID-19. The repertoires were released in a freely available public database meant as a resource for research on the immune response to SARS-CoV-2. The samples were drawn from two sources: the first 160 participants of the ongoing ImmuneRACE study, and fewer than 1,500 subjects contributed by 6 global collaborators. Nearly every sample came with metadata listing a de-identified subject ID, COVID-19 status, age in years and sex. Where available, HLA class I and class II types were obtained from metadata supplied by the sample provider rather than from assay-based typing.

The research as a whole found: The amount of clinical and demographic metadata varied by source and participant and was provided uncurated.

The collaborating institutions used their own protocols to collect whole blood in K2EDTA tubes. For TCRbeta analysis, collaborators shipped samples as frozen whole blood, isolated PBMCs, or DNA extracted from either of those sample types. The immunoSEQ Assay, a bias-controlled multiplex PCR, was used to amplify TCRbeta CDR3 regions from genomic DNA. In the authors' own workflow: Within the assay, amplification of reference gene primers was used to estimate how many nucleated cells each sample contained. Sequence reads were collapsed and filtered to measure the absolute abundance of every unique TCRbeta CDR3 rearrangement. For each sample, productive Simpson clonality was calculated by taking the square root of Simpson's diversity index across productive rearrangements. TCRdb limited this immuneACCESS table to in-frame rearrangements with V and J called. A share of clones is missing; checked studies link under half to unresolved V genes, and the rest is unexplained. Clonal size and the V and J genes are those of that table, whereas D and trimming came from the DNA. The sample includes 150,000 or so clones, with roughly 91% observed a single time. The ten largest clones add up to around 2.1% of the sample.

The specimen was peripheral blood. The sequence joins TRBV5-1 to TRBJ1-1, with TRBD1 matching 9 junction bases. This clonotype was obtained from a man in his late teens or twenties with acute or convalescent COVID-19. The CDR3 corresponds to CASSLAGQGNTEAFF. The DNA reads TGCGCCAGCAGCTTGGCGGGACAGGGTAACACTGAAGCTTTCTTT. This CDR3, with the reference TRBV5-1 and TRBJ1-1 proteins standing in past its ends, gives the full variable domain KAGVTQTPRYLIKTRGQQVTLSCSPISGHRSVSWYQQTPGQGLQFLFEYFSETQRNKGNFPGRFSGRQFSNSRSEMNVSTLELGDSALYLCASSLAGQGNTEAFFGQGTRLTVV.